This TCR beta chain is from a study of radiation and T cells in renal cell carcinoma (dated by TCRdb to about 2020). With respect to the entire study: The samples were drawn from a clinical trial, where primary renal cell carcinomas were treated with 15 Gy of stereotactic body radiation therapy and then removed by nephrectomy 4 weeks afterward. A total of 50 to 60 samples underwent TCR beta sequencing, made up of roughly 26 tumors and roughly 27 peripheral blood samples. Across all 55 or so samples, approximately 4,000,000 unique CDR3 nucleotide sequences, encoding approximately 2.5 million unique CDR3 amino acid sequences, were identified. On the study overall, not on this receptor specifically: Because pretreatment tumor biopsies were not available, the study could not determine whether clonotypes were already present within the tumor at baseline. Dynamics of the blood repertoire were not tracked past 4 weeks after treatment. An increase in top tumor clonotypes in blood was observed from baseline to 2 weeks post-radiation, followed by contraction by 4 weeks, which was taken to suggest transient expansion of tumor-resident clones. The single-armed trial design could not address effects of radiation dose or scheduling on the TCR repertoire.

The CDR3, from cysteine to phenylalanine, totals 16 residues. Only the CDR3 region is kept as DNA, spanning 48 bases read in frame from base 1. Sequences SGHTA (CDR1) and FQGNSA (CDR2) are obtained from the germline V gene. The trim is 1 base for V and 2 bases for J, with a gap of 12 bases between the germline ends. The time point label, read with the paper, signifies: baseline pretreatment blood. The treatment or condition label of this sample denotes: 15 Gy SBRT to primary tumor, nephrectomy 4 weeks later. To follow tumor-enriched clonotypes, serial peripheral blood was collected from radiation-treated patients at baseline and at 2 weeks and 4 weeks after SBRT. All patients had renal cell carcinoma with clear cell pathology. Genomic DNA for TCR sequencing was prepared using the QIAamp DNA Blood Mini Kit (Qiagen). The analyses included just those samples that passed every quality control check. TCR beta libraries were generated from genomic DNA with the immunoSEQ kit, following the manufacturer's recommendations. To prepare the libraries, a first multiplex PCR with proprietary primers was run, followed by a second PCR that added unique barcodes, and a bead cleanup was done after each round. A positive control reaction and a negative control reaction, both provided in the kit, were run with every batch of samples. The final libraries underwent checking on an Agilent 4200 TapeStation D1000 ScreenTape, volumetric pooling, and quantification by qPCR. An Illumina NextSeq500 fitted with a MidOutput 150-cycle cartridge performed the sequencing, running 156 Read1 cycles and 15 Index1 cycles with the kit's custom primers. The pooled library was loaded at approximately 1.1 pM with a roughly 20% PhiX control spike-in. As for the original processing: The vendor-processed data were analyzed in R, and a clonotype was defined as all T cells that share the same CDR3 nucleotide sequence. In the clone abundance analyses, frequencies were normalized to the 10,000 most abundant clones in each sample. Public T cell clones, which averaged fewer than five per sample, were excluded before analysis. An abundance difference of at least 32-fold between compartments was the criterion for calling clonotypes tumor-enriched or baseline blood-enriched. A beta-binomial differential abundance model was applied to find clonotypes that expanded or contracted between blood time points. Tumor-blood repertoire similarity was measured with the Baroni-Urbani and Buser coefficient, and groups were compared using two-tailed Wilcoxon tests in R. TCRdb holds this immuneACCESS table with in-frame rearrangements only. Some clones are missing; in checked studies, unresolved V genes explain under half, and the rest has no known cause. D and trimming were read from the DNA, whereas the V and J calls and clone size are those reported in that table. Recorded for this sample are 100,000 to 150,000 clones; roughly four fifths of them occurred a single time. Around 3% of the sample rests with the top ten.

Note on this clone: Its binding antigen is unknown. Base-call qualities are not available, and no considerably larger clone is one nucleotide away.

The receptor comes from an older woman with renal cell carcinoma. The sample in question was blood, obtained from a patient whose treatment included radiotherapy and nephrectomy. In this chain, TRBV7-2 is recombined with TRBJ2-1; TRBD2 is possibly the D segment (7 matching bases). Here is the DNA: TGTGCCAGCAGCTTAGACAGGGCGGGGGCCTACAATGAGCAGTTCTTC. It translates as CASSLDRAGAYNEQFF.